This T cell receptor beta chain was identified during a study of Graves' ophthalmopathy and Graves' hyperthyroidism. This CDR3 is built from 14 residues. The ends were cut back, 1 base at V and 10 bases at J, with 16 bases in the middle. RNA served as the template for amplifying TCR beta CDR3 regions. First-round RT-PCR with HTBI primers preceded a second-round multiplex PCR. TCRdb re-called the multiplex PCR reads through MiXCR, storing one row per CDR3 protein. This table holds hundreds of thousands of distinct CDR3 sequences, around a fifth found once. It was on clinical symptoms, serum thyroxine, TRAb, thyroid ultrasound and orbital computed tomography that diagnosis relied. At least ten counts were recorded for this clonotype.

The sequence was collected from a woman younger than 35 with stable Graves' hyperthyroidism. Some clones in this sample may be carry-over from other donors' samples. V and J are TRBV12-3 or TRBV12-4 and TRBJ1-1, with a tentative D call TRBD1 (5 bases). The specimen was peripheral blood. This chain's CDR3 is CASSLGQGVGGAFF. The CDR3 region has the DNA TGTGCCAGCAGTTTAGGGCAGGGTGTTGGCGGAGCTTTCTTT.